This T cell receptor beta chain was sequenced during a study of cytomegalovirus exposure and HLA in healthy donors. General study findings and limits: Many donors carried some public TCRs, although rarity characterized most TCR sequences. Indistinguishable V segments such as TRBV6-2 and TRBV6-3 were excluded. A previous analysis found most TCR beta V segments productive roughly 87% or roughly 30% of the time. In all likelihood, a cluster of highly shared sequence variants was a sequencing artifact.

Germline-derived CDR1 and CDR2 are SGHVS and FNYEAQ. The V gene lost 0 bases and the J gene lost 6 bases, with 17 bases spanning the gap. The CDR3 consists of 17 residues. Researchers ran the PCR with 60 Vbeta and 13 Jbeta primers. The method was immunoSEQ multiplex PCR; TCRdb's version includes in-frame clones alone and lacks a portion of them. Of 200,000 to 250,000 clones in the sample, approximately 90% are singletons; the top ten hold over 0.95%. Details on this clone: Its antigen is not known.

This chain joins TRBV7-6 and TRBJ2-2; D perhaps matches TRBD2 (7 bases). Sequenced material: PBMCs. The TCR was taken from a woman younger than 30 in good health and CMV-seronegative. As DNA, the CDR3 is TGTGCCAGCAGCTTAGCCGTGGGGGGGACATTAGCCGGGGAGCTGTTTTTT. Protein: CASSLAVGGTLAGELFF.